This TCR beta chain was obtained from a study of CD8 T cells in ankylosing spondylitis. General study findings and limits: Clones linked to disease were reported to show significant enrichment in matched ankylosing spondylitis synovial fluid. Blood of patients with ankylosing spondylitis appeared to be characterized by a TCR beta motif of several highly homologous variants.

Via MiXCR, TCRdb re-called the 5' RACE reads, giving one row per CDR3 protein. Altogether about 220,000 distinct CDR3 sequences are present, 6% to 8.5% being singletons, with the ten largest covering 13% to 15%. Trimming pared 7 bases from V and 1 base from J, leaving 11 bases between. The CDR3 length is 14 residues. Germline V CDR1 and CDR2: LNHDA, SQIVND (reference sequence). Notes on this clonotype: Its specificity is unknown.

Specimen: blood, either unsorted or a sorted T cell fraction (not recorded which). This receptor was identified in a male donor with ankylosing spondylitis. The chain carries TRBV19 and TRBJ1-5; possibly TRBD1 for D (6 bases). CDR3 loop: CASNPGDSNQPQHF. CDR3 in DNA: TGTGCCAGTAATCCAGGGGACAGCAATCAGCCCCAGCATTTT.